These T cell receptor beta chains were read from a single sample in a study of T cells expressing NK-cell markers. TCRdb reprocessed the 5' RACE reads; each CDR3 protein has one entry and no DNA is given. The sample features 300,000 to 500,000 distinct CDR3 sequences, with around a tenth in its top ten. Sequencing was performed on blood T cells: a sorted CD56 or NKG2C T cell subset, CD4+ or CD8+ T cells, or bulk PBMC T cells (not recorded which). The receptor source for this set is a woman in her forties or fifties in good health. The CDR3 runs from the conserved cysteine through the conserved F or W.

TRBJ1-6 TRBV27 CASSFSGQREIWSSPLHF
TRBJ2-1 TRBV5-1 CASSLGSSSTSYNEQFF
TRBJ2-5 TRBV5-1 CASSLVGEGLQETQYF
TRBJ2-2 TRBV12-3/TRBV12-4 CASSASTSGRFTGELFF
TRBJ2-7 TRBV11-3 CASSLERSGGPYEQYF
TRBJ2-2 TRBV7-9 CASSPPGELFF
TRBJ2-1 TRBV20-1 CSASTRAHYNEQFF
TRBJ2-7 TRBV2 CASLMIERGTYEQYF
TRBJ1-2 TRBV6-5 CASRDWNYGYTF
TRBJ1-2 TRBV29-1 CSSALTGGPGYTF
TRBJ2-2 TRBV20-1 CSARRQGDTGELFF
TRBJ2-5 TRBV24-1 CATSDGRDWRRGETQYF
TRBJ2-2 TRBV29-1 CSVVAGLHTGELFF
TRBJ2-2 TRBV7-2 CASSRSSGHTGELFF
TRBJ1-2 TRBV24-1 CATSDSRPDGYTF
TRBJ1-1 TRBV20-1 CSARRPGRQKNTEAFF
TRBJ2-2 TRBV9 CASSGKGYGTVGTGELFF
TRBJ1-5 TRBV2 CASSPGHPWNQPQHF
TRBJ2-1 TRBV6-6 CASSYAPPSGPNNEQFF
TRBJ2-1 TRBV6-2/TRBV6-3 CASSYVTSGGGRLNEQFF
TRBJ1-2 TRBV20-1 CSAPQSRGYTF
TRBJ2-4 TRBV5-5 CASRVSSGEAKNIQYF
TRBJ2-5 TRBV29-1 CSVEATSGSKTQYF
TRBJ1-5 TRBV20-1 CSVGSDRDNQPQHF
TRBJ2-1 TRBV11-2 CASRTGVDNEQFF
TRBJ2-7 TRBV15 CATSREGSGSRGQYF
TRBJ2-3 TRBV6-5 CASSYGGSRAADTQYF
TRBJ2-1 TRBV5-5 CASSFSGEKGEQFF
TRBJ2-5 TRBV25-1 CASSEEALGQETQYF
TRBJ2-4 TRBV3-1 CASSQDRRIAKNIQYF
TRBJ2-2 TRBV20-1 CSAGRATGELFF
TRBJ2-2 TRBV10-3 CARPKTTSGLFTGELFF
TRBJ2-3 TRBV12-3/TRBV12-4 CASSLMGSPGAARTDTQYF
TRBJ1-2 TRBV7-2 CASSFDSTYGYTF
TRBJ2-3 TRBV5-1 CASSPEDSDTQYF
TRBJ2-1 TRBV30 CAWRPLGRNEQFF
TRBJ1-2 TRBV4-1 CASSQDGSSYGYTF
TRBJ2-3 TRBV7-9 CASSLGRFAGGPVDTQYF
TRBJ1-1 TRBV4-1 CASSQDSVQLDRGRGTEAFF
TRBJ2-1 TRBV7-7 CASSPWASGSSYNEQFF
TRBJ2-3 TRBV5-4 CASSSRTSAWTDTQYF
TRBJ1-1 TRBV28 CASRLRFVAGAEAFF